This TCR beta chain came from a study of blood T cell repertoires in COVID-19. Sequencing used immunoSEQ multiplex PCR; TCRdb keeps in-frame clones, though not all of them. The sample includes 150,000 to 200,000 clones, about 88% seen only once; the top ten take 6% to 7.5%. Recruitment covered about 26 US areas and drew participants whose ages spanned roughly 18 to 100 years. V lost 4 bases and J 5 bases, leaving 17 bases between the germline ends. Looked up from germline, CDR1 is SGHVS and CDR2 is FNYEAQ. There are 15 residues in the CDR3. Sequencing input: PBMCs or T cells enriched from blood (not recorded which). This TCR was sampled from a woman aged 45-60 years who had recovered from COVID-19. The chain carries TRBV7-6 and TRBJ1-1, with a possible D match to TRBD1 (5 bases). CDR3 sequence: CASSSAGGGMTEAFF. The CDR3 nucleotides read TGTGCCAGCAGCTCCGCCGGCGGGGGGATGACTGAAGCTTTCTTT.